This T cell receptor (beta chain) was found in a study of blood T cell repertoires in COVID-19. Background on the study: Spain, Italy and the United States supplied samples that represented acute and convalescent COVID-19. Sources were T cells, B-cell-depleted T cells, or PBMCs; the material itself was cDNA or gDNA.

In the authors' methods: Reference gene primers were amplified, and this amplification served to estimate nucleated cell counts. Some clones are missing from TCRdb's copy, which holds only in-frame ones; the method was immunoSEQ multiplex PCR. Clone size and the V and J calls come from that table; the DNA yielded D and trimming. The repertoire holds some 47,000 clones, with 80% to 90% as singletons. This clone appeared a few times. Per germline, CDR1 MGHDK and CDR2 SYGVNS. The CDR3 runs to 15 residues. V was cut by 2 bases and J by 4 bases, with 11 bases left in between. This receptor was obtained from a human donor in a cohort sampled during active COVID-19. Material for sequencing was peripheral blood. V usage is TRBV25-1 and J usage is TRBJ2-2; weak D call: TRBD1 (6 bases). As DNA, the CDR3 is TGTGCCAGCAGTGAACAACAGGGTTTCACCGGGGAGCTGTTTTTT. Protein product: CASSEQQGFTGELFF. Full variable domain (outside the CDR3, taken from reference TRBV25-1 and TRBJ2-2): EADIYQTPRYLVIGTGKKITLECSQTMGHDKMYWYQQDPGMELHLIHYSYGVNSTEKGDLSSESTVSRIRTEHFPLTLESARPSHTSQYLCASSEQQGFTGELFFGEGSRLTVL.